Detailed here is one T cell receptor beta chain. The antigen is unknown. The entry originates in a study of CD8 T cells in Susac syndrome. General study findings and limits: In Susac syndrome, CD4+ T cell repertoires lacked any clonal expansion.

The authors carried out high-throughput sequencing of TCR beta. They applied it to CD8+ and CD4+ T cells obtained from blood. The RNA input was about 0.5 to 1 ug, and it was reverse transcribed with random hexamers. Multiplex PCR with immunoSEQ amplified the TCR beta CDR3 across 54 Vbeta and 13 Jbeta. TCRdb re-called the immunoSEQ multiplex PCR reads with MiXCR, one entry per CDR3 protein. The table has roughly 150,000 distinct CDR3 sequences, around 95% seen once. The germline gives CDR1 DFQATT, CDR2 SNEGSKA (reference sequence). The CDR3 is 12 amino acids. Trimming shortened V by 3 bases and J by 4 bases, and 10 bases separated the two germline ends.

Material: CD4+ T cells from PBMCs. The receptor comes from a human donor with Susac syndrome. The chain is built from TRBV20-1 and TRBJ2-7; D remains unclear. DNA for the CDR3: TGCAGTGCTAGTTCCTCGGAGTACGAGCAGTACTTC. It is translated as CSASSSEYEQYF.